This is a list of T cell receptor beta chains from one sample in a study of shared clonotypes between healthy human individuals. Method: immunoSEQ multiplex PCR; TCRdb's copy keeps in-frame clones and lacks some. Among roughly 2.5 million clones, around 94% were seen once, and the ten largest hold around 0.15%. The specimen was naive CD4+ T cells sorted from blood. Every receptor here comes from a young man in good health. CDR3s include the opening cysteine and the closing phenylalanine or tryptophan. The D gene is left open where the match is weak. Some rows mark clone size as missing; the rest say once, few, many or name a class of expanded clone.

CDR3nt: TGCGCCAGCAGGGAGCCGGACAGGACCAATTCACCCCTCCACTTT
CDR3aa: CASREPDRTNSPLHF
abundance: NA
j_gene: TRBJ1-6
v_gene: TRBV5-1
d_gene: TRBD1

CDR3nt: TGTGCCAGCAGTGCTCCAACAGGGGGCGGACGAAAACTGTTTTTT
CDR3aa: CASSAPTGGGRKLFF
abundance: few
j_gene: TRBJ1-4
v_gene: TRBV25-1
d_gene: TRBD1

CDR3nt: TGTGCCAGCACCACTTTAGGGGAGAGTTTCTTC
CDR3aa: CASTTLGESFF
abundance: NA
j_gene: TRBJ2-1
v_gene: TRBV6-1
d_gene: NA

CDR3nt: TGTGCCAGCAGTGAAAGGCCCCCCGGGGCAATCGGGGAGCTGTTTTTT
CDR3aa: CASSERPPGAIGELFF
abundance: NA
j_gene: TRBJ2-2
v_gene: TRBV6-1
d_gene: NA

CDR3nt: TGTGCCTGGCATAAGCTACCGATCCAAGAGACCCAGTACTTC
CDR3aa: CAWHKLPIQETQYF
abundance: NA
j_gene: TRBJ2-5
v_gene: TRBV30
d_gene: NA

CDR3nt: TGTGCCAGCAGTTCCCTGCCAGGGTACGAGCAGTACTTC
CDR3aa: CASSSLPGYEQYF
abundance: NA
j_gene: TRBJ2-7
v_gene: TRBV28
d_gene: NA

CDR3nt: TGTGCCAGCAGCGGAACCGGGACAGCTCCCTACGAGCAGTACTTC
CDR3aa: CASSGTGTAPYEQYF
abundance: NA
j_gene: TRBJ2-7
v_gene: TRBV5-6
d_gene: TRBD1

CDR3nt: TGTGCCTGGAGTCCCCTGACAGCTTTCTTT
CDR3aa: CAWSPLTAFF
abundance: NA
j_gene: TRBJ1-1
v_gene: TRBV30
d_gene: NA

CDR3nt: TGTGCCAGCAGCTTAATAGGGCGAGGCGAAAAACTGTTTTTT
CDR3aa: CASSLIGRGEKLFF
abundance: NA
j_gene: TRBJ1-4
v_gene: TRBV11-2
d_gene: NA

CDR3nt: TGTGCCAGCAGCCTGAAGGACAGGGCGCACTACGAGCAGTACTTC
CDR3aa: CASSLKDRAHYEQYF
abundance: NA
j_gene: TRBJ2-7
v_gene: TRBV5-6
d_gene: TRBD1

CDR3nt: TGTGCCAGCAGCGTACAGGGGCCCATGGGGCTCTACGAGCAGTACTTC
CDR3aa: CASSVQGPMGLYEQYF
abundance: NA
j_gene: TRBJ2-7
v_gene: TRBV5-4
d_gene: TRBD1

CDR3nt: TGTGCCAGCCAGCCCAGTCTAGTGAGCAATCAGCCCCAGCATTTT
CDR3aa: CASQPSLVSNQPQHF
abundance: NA
j_gene: TRBJ1-5
v_gene: TRBV6-5
d_gene: NA

CDR3nt: TGTGCCAGCAGCTTAGAAGGGACAGGGGGCCCAGATACGCAGTATTTT
CDR3aa: CASSLEGTGGPDTQYF
abundance: NA
j_gene: TRBJ2-3
v_gene: TRBV7-2
d_gene: TRBD1

CDR3nt: TGTGCCAGTAGTGTCACCGGGTCAAACTACGAGCAGTACTTC
CDR3aa: CASSVTGSNYEQYF
abundance: NA
j_gene: TRBJ2-7
v_gene: TRBV19
d_gene: NA

CDR3nt: TGTGTCAGTAGTATAACGTCAGGGGGCGGTGGCTACACCTTC
CDR3aa: CVSSITSGGGGYTF
abundance: NA
j_gene: TRBJ1-2
v_gene: TRBV19
d_gene: TRBD1

CDR3nt: TGTGCCAGCAGCTTACGGGGGGGCTATGGCTACACCTTC
CDR3aa: CASSLRGGYGYTF
abundance: NA
j_gene: TRBJ1-2
v_gene: TRBV7-9
d_gene: NA

CDR3nt: TGTGCCAGCAGCTCTGGACAGGGGGTCTTTGGCTACACCTTC
CDR3aa: CASSSGQGVFGYTF
abundance: NA
j_gene: TRBJ1-2
v_gene: TRBV7-2
d_gene: TRBD1

CDR3nt: TGTGCCAGCTTCAGCGGACAGGGCGACGAGCAGTACTTC
CDR3aa: CASFSGQGDEQYF
abundance: NA
j_gene: TRBJ2-7
v_gene: TRBV18
d_gene: TRBD1

CDR3nt: TGTGCCAGCAGCTTAGTGGGAGGGGGCAAGGGCGGCTACACCTTC
CDR3aa: CASSLVGGGKGGYTF
abundance: once
j_gene: TRBJ1-2
v_gene: TRBV7-2
d_gene: TRBD1

CDR3nt: TGTGCCAGCAGCCGGACTAGCGGGAGCGAGCAGTACTTC
CDR3aa: CASSRTSGSEQYF
abundance: NA
j_gene: TRBJ2-7
v_gene: TRBV7-2
d_gene: TRBD2

CDR3nt: TGTGCCTGGAGTGTAACGTCGTCCATCTTCCGGGATGAAAAACTGTTTTTT
CDR3aa: CAWSVTSSIFRDEKLFF
abundance: few
j_gene: TRBJ1-4
v_gene: TRBV30
d_gene: NA

CDR3nt: TGTGCCAGCAGCCCCCAATACACTGAAGCTTTCTTT
CDR3aa: CASSPQYTEAFF
abundance: NA
j_gene: TRBJ1-1
v_gene: TRBV6-6
d_gene: NA

CDR3nt: TGTGCCAGCAGCGGGAGTCTAGCCGGGGAGCTGTTTTTT
CDR3aa: CASSGSLAGELFF
abundance: once
j_gene: TRBJ2-2
v_gene: TRBV2
d_gene: NA

CDR3nt: TGTGCCAGCAGCAAAGGGTGGGCAGTATACGAGCAGTACTTC
CDR3aa: CASSKGWAVYEQYF
abundance: NA
j_gene: TRBJ2-7
v_gene: TRBV21-1
d_gene: NA

CDR3nt: TGTGCCAGCAGCCAGCAGGCTAGCACAGATACGCAGTATTTT
CDR3aa: CASSQQASTDTQYF
abundance: once
j_gene: TRBJ2-3
v_gene: TRBV6-5
d_gene: NA

CDR3nt: TGCGCCAGCAGCTTGGGGGGTAACTATGGCTACACCTTC
CDR3aa: CASSLGGNYGYTF
abundance: NA
j_gene: TRBJ1-2
v_gene: TRBV5-1
d_gene: NA

CDR3nt: TGTGCCAGCAGCTTAGATGGCCCTACAGGACCTTACTTC
CDR3aa: CASSLDGPTGPYF
abundance: NA
j_gene: TRBJ2-7
v_gene: TRBV11-2
d_gene: NA

CDR3nt: TGTGCCAGCAGCACTCTTTGGGCTGGGCCAGATACGCAGTATTTT
CDR3aa: CASSTLWAGPDTQYF
abundance: NA
j_gene: TRBJ2-3
v_gene: TRBV5-6
d_gene: NA

CDR3nt: TGTGCCAGCAGCTTCGGCGAGAATAATTCACCCCTCCACTTT
CDR3aa: CASSFGENNSPLHF
abundance: few
j_gene: TRBJ1-6
v_gene: TRBV6-6
d_gene: NA

CDR3nt: TGTGCCAGCAGCCCCCGACTCCGACTAGCGGGAGGGGAGACCCAGTACTTC
CDR3aa: CASSPRLRLAGGETQYF
abundance: NA
j_gene: TRBJ2-5
v_gene: TRBV11-2
d_gene: TRBD2

CDR3nt: TGTGCCAGCAGCTTCCTACACGGTCAGCCCCAGCATTTT
CDR3aa: CASSFLHGQPQHF
abundance: NA
j_gene: TRBJ1-5
v_gene: TRBV7-2
d_gene: NA

CDR3nt: TGTGCCGTAGCGACATCCTACGAGCAGTACTTC
CDR3aa: CAVATSYEQYF
abundance: NA
j_gene: TRBJ2-7
v_gene: TRBV30
d_gene: NA

CDR3nt: TGTGCCTGGATCCGAGCGGAGGCCACCGGGGAGCTGTTTTTT
CDR3aa: CAWIRAEATGELFF
abundance: NA
j_gene: TRBJ2-2
v_gene: TRBV30
d_gene: NA

CDR3nt: TGCGCCAGCAGCCGTTCGGACAGGGGGAATGAAAAACTGTTTTTT
CDR3aa: CASSRSDRGNEKLFF
abundance: NA
j_gene: TRBJ1-4
v_gene: TRBV4-1
d_gene: TRBD1

CDR3nt: TGTGCCAGCAGCGCAGGGGGCCTGAGCTCCTACGAGCAGTACTTC
CDR3aa: CASSAGGLSSYEQYF
abundance: NA
j_gene: TRBJ2-7
v_gene: TRBV27
d_gene: TRBD1